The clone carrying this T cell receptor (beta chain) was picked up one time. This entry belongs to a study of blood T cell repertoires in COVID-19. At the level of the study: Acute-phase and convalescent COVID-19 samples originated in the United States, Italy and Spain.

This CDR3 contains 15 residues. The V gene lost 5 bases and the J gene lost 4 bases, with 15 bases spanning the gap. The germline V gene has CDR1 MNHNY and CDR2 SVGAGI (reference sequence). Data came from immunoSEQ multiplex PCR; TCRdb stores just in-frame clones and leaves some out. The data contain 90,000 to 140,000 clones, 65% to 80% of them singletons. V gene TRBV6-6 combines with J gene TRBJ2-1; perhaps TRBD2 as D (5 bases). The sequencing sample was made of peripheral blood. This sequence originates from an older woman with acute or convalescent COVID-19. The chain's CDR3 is CASSPDSTRYNEQFF. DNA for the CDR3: TGTGCCAGCAGTCCGGACTCAACGAGATACAATGAGCAGTTCTTC.